The 25 T cell receptor beta chains given below trace back to one sample, sequenced in a study of PD-L1 blockade in urothelial cancer. Only in-frame clones appear in the TCRdb table, and some are missing; sequencing was by immunoSEQ multiplex PCR. The sample shows about 91,000 clones, 85% to 95% of them seen only once. Sequences were derived from PBMCs, sampled around atezolizumab (anti-PD-L1) treatment. These receptor sequences come from a man aged 60 to 75 with urothelial cancer.

The chain couples TRBV19 to TRBJ2-2; TRBD1 agrees at 7 bases. The V segment lost 3 bases and the J segment 6 bases; nucleotides outside the gene matches: 7. The germline gives CDR1 LNHDA, CDR2 SQIVND (reference sequence). The CDR3 is 15 amino acids. CDR3 sequence reads: CASSMGQRVAGELFF. The CDR3 DNA reads TGTGCCAGTAGTATGGGACAGAGGGTAGCCGGGGAGCTGTTTTTT.

The gene calls are TRBV10-2 and TRBJ2-7; D is perhaps TRBD2 (7 bases). This CDR3 contains 14 residues. CDR1 and CDR2 (germline): WSHSY, SAAADI. Trimming removed 3 bases from V and 1 base from J, with 10 bases in between. CDR3 amino acids: CASSEGGASYEQYF. CDR3 DNA: TGCGCCAGCAGTGAAGGGGGGGCGTCCTACGAGCAGTACTTC.

The V and J genes are TRBV11-1 and TRBJ1-2; D is possibly TRBD1 (6 bases). The V gene's germline CDR1 is SGHAT and CDR2 FQDESV (reference sequence). The CDR3 spans 13 residues. V lost 2 bases and J lost 6, with 10 bases in between. The CDR3 loop is CASSLYAGDGYTF. The CDR3 coding sequence is TGTGCCAGCAGCTTATACGCAGGGGATGGCTACACCTTC.

V and J are TRBV6-4 and TRBJ1-2; D is perhaps TRBD1 (6 bases). Between the trimmed V and J ends, which lost 2 bases and 5 bases, there was a span of 21 bases. The CDR3 is made up of 17 amino acids. Germline V lookup: CDR1 MRHNA, CDR2 SNTAGT. CDR3 sequence reads: CASSDATTGTSKYGYTF. DNA of the CDR3: TGTGCCAGCAGTGACGCGACTACAGGGACGAGTAAATATGGCTACACCTTC.

This sequence joins TRBV9 and TRBJ2-7; D call uncertain. Between the trimmed V and J ends, which lost 0 bases and 6 bases, there was a span of 10 bases. The CDR3 extends over 13 amino acids. Germline CDR1 reads SGDLS; CDR2 reads YYNGEE. The CDR3 DNA sequence: TGTGCCAGCAGCGTAGACCCAGTCTCCGAGCAGTACTTC. Translation: CASSVDPVSEQYF.

This clone was detected once. The chain employs TRBV7-2 and TRBJ2-1, with D perhaps TRBD2 (6 bases). CDR3 length: 13 residues. V lost 10 bases to trimming and J lost 4 bases, with 14 bases between them. Germline V gene data show CDR1 as SGHTA and CDR2 as FQGNSA. The CDR3 DNA is TGTGCCACTACACTAGCCCAATACAATGAGCAGTTCTTC. Translating gives CATTLAQYNEQFF.

The chain links TRBV19 to TRBJ2-5, with TRBD2 as a possible D gene (6 bases). The CDR3 covers 15 residues. The V end lost 1 base, the J end lost 5 bases, and 14 bases lay between the germline ends. Germline loops: CDR1 LNHDA, CDR2 SQIVND (reference sequence). CDR3 region: CASSIGGGLGETQYF. DNA for the CDR3: TGTGCCAGTAGTATAGGTGGGGGACTCGGGGAGACCCAGTACTTC. The full variable domain, rest sourced from reference TRBV19 and TRBJ2-5, is DGGITQSPKYLFRKEGQNVTLSCEQNLNHDAMYWYRQDPGQGLRLIYYSQIVNDFQKGDIAEGYSVSREKKESFPLTVTSAQKNPTAFYLCASSIGGGLGETQYFGPGTRLLVL.

The gene calls are TRBV7-2 and TRBJ1-1; D remains unclear. The CDR3 runs 15 residues. Germline values: CDR1 SGHTA, CDR2 FQGNSA. V dropped 4 bases and J dropped 1 base, with 13 bases sitting between them. The CDR3 DNA is TGTGCCAGCAGCTCTGTTTGGCGGGCGAACACTGAAGCTTTCTTT. Its translation is CASSSVWRANTEAFF.

The chain uses TRBV5-1 and TRBJ1-5; tentative D call: TRBD1 (5 bases). The V end was cut by 4 bases, the J end by 11 bases, with 16 bases between. The CDR3 runs to 13 residues. Germline loops: CDR1 SGHRS, CDR2 YFSETQ. The CDR3 sequence: CASSPKTGGSQHF. Written as DNA, the CDR3 is TGCGCCAGCAGCCCTAAAACCGGGGGGTCCCAGCATTTT.

J is TRBJ2-3 and V is TRBV30; tentatively, D is TRBD1 (6 bases). Trimming removed 3 bases from V and 4 bases from J, with 14 bases in between. Germline V gives CDR1 GTSNPN, CDR2 SVGIG (reference sequence). There are 14 residues in the CDR3. The CDR3 sequence is CAWSLGGWSDTQYF. CDR3 DNA sequence: TGTGCCTGGAGCCTAGGGGGTTGGTCAGATACGCAGTATTTT.

This clone was detected a few times. The genes are TRBV19 and TRBJ1-2, with D perhaps matching TRBD1 (6 bases). From germline, CDR1 is LNHDA and CDR2 SQIVND (reference sequence). V lost 1 base and J 7 bases, leaving 10 bases between the germline ends. This CDR3 comprises 13 residues. Here the CDR3 reads CASSIAQGRGYTF. The CDR3 nucleotides read TGTGCCAGTAGTATAGCACAGGGTCGTGGCTACACCTTC.

The chain has TRBV9 and TRBJ1-2; the D is unclear. The V gene's germline CDR1 is SGDLS and CDR2 YYNGEE. This CDR3 comprises 14 residues. The V end was cut by 4 bases, the J end by 8 bases, with 18 bases between. Here the CDR3 reads CASSIPSVGRGYTF. CDR3 coding DNA: TGTGCCAGCAGCATCCCAAGTGTAGGGAGGGGCTACACCTTC.

V is TRBV11-2 and J is TRBJ2-3; D is unresolved. Germline V gene lookup returns CDR1 SGHAT and CDR2 FQNNGV. CDR3 size: 13 residues. V lost 0 bases and J lost 4, with 5 bases in between. The DNA of the CDR3 is TGTGCCAGCAGCTTAGATCGGGCAGATACGCAGTATTTT. Translation: CASSLDRADTQYF.

The genes are TRBV9 and TRBJ2-5, with 8 bases identical to TRBD2. Germline V gene sequence: CDR1 SGDLS, CDR2 YYNGEE. V trimming: 4 bases; J trimming: 2 bases; junction bases outside the gene matches: 1. CDR3 size: 13 residues. CDR3 protein: CASSTGGQETQYF. The CDR3 DNA is TGTGCCAGCAGCACGGGGGGGCAAGAGACCCAGTACTTC.

This sequence joins TRBV30 and TRBJ1-1; 7 bases are shared with TRBD1. CDR3 length: 13 amino acids. Germline CDR1 is GTSNPN and CDR2 is SVGIG (reference sequence). J was trimmed by 8 bases and V by 2 bases; bases with no gene match: 8. The CDR3 DNA sequence: TGTGCCTGGAGTAGGCCCGGGACAGCCGAAGCTTTCTTT. Translating it yields CAWSRPGTAEAFF.

This clone showed up just once. This rearrangement joins TRBV9 to TRBJ2-1, with 8 positions matching TRBD2. In germline, CDR1 is SGDLS, CDR2 YYNGEE. The CDR3 runs 15 residues. The V segment lost 3 bases and the J segment 2 bases; nucleotides outside the gene matches: 4. The chain's CDR3 is CASSASGSTYNEQFF. Written as DNA, the CDR3 is TGTGCCAGCAGCGCCAGCGGGAGCACCTACAATGAGCAGTTCTTC.

This clone was seen only a few times. The rearrangement joins TRBV5-1 to TRBJ1-1, with D tentatively TRBD1 (5 bases). The CDR3 length is 14 residues. The germline V gene has CDR1 SGHRS and CDR2 YFSETQ. Trimming left V 4 bases short and J 2 bases short, with 12 bases between. CDR3 nucleotide sequence: TGCGCCAGCAGCCGCGAGACAGTTAACACTGAAGCTTTCTTT. Amino acids: CASSRETVNTEAFF.

The chain combines TRBV28 with TRBJ2-7, with 10 bases identical to TRBD1. Germline V lookup: CDR1 MDHEN, CDR2 SYDVKM. The CDR3 is 14 residues long. V lost 7 bases, J lost 2 bases, and 5 bases stayed unmatched. Here the CDR3 DNA reads TGTGCCAGCAACTACGGGACAGGGGCCTACGAGCAGTACTTC. As protein: CASNYGTGAYEQYF. Full variable domain (missing parts from reference TRBV28 and TRBJ2-7): DVKVTQSSRYLVKRTGEKVFLECVQDMDHENMFWYRQDPGLGLRLIYFSYDVKMKEKGDIPEGYSVSREKKERFSLILESASTNQTSMYLCASNYGTGAYEQYFGPGTRLTVT.

The gene calls are TRBV11-2 and TRBJ2-7, with 8 bases lining up with TRBD2. V dropped 5 bases and J dropped 4; count of bases not matched to a gene: 22. The length of the CDR3 is 19 residues. Per germline, CDR1 SGHAT and CDR2 FQNNGV. The CDR3 sequence: CASSRTPGGRTGTRYEQYF. The DNA for the CDR3 is TGTGCCAGCAGCCGAACACCTGGCGGCCGAACCGGGACTAGATACGAGCAGTACTTC.

The chain is built from TRBV11-3 and TRBJ2-3; D remains ambiguous. CDR1 and CDR2 (germline): SGHNT, YENEEA. V gave up 5 bases and J gave up 3 bases, with 12 bases separating them. The CDR3 has 14 amino acids. CDR3 DNA: TGTGCCAGCAGCCCCAGCCGAGGTACAGATACGCAGTATTTT. Protein product: CASSPSRGTDTQYF.

The J gene is TRBJ2-5, the V gene TRBV2; 12 bases map to TRBD2. This CDR3 has 16 amino acids. The J segment lost 4 bases and the V segment lost 6 bases, leaving 9 bases of the junction unmatched. The germline gives CDR1 SNHLY, CDR2 FYNNEI. Here the CDR3 reads CASRPLAGGPRETQYF. CDR3 nucleotide sequence: TGTGCCAGCAGACCCCTAGCGGGAGGGCCTCGAGAGACCCAGTACTTC.

This clone was detected once. V and J are TRBV7-9 and TRBJ2-6; no firm D call. Germline loops: CDR1 SEHNR, CDR2 FQNEAQ (reference sequence). Trimming shortened V by 2 bases and J by 2 bases, and 10 bases separated the two germline ends. This CDR3 spans 16 amino acids. CDR3 residues: CASSLKRFPGANVLTF. The CDR3 nucleotides are TGTGCCAGCAGCTTAAAGAGGTTCCCTGGGGCCAACGTCCTGACTTTC. The full variable domain, in which reference TRBV7-9 and TRBJ2-6 provide the parts outside the CDR3, is DTGVSQNPRHKITKRGQNVTFRCDPISEHNRLYWYRQTLGQGPEFLTYFQNEAQLEKSRLLSDRFSAERPKGSFSTLEIQRTEQGDSAMYLCASSLKRFPGANVLTFGAGSRLTVL.

The rearrangement joins TRBV6-5 to TRBJ2-7; TRBD2 matches at 7 bases. Per germline, CDR1 MNHEY and CDR2 SVGAGI. This CDR3 has 14 amino acids. V lost 6 bases and J lost 3; bases outside the gene matches: 8. The CDR3 DNA follows: TGTGCCAGCAGGGGGGGGTCCCGAGGCTACGAGCAGTACTTC. Protein product: CASRGGSRGYEQYF.

The chain links TRBV4-2 to TRBJ1-3, with no clear D. The germline CDR1 and CDR2 sequences are LGHNA and YNFKEQ. Trimming removed 4 bases at V and 8 bases at J, with 9 bases between. This CDR3 is built from 12 residues. The CDR3 sequence: CASSPQFDTIYF. The CDR3 coding sequence is TGTGCCAGCAGCCCTCAGTTTGACACCATATATTTT.

CDR3 protein: CASSLGPEVQGYTF. CDR3 nucleotide sequence: TGCGCCAGCAGCTTGGGACCGGAGGTTCAAGGCTACACCTTC. The rearrangement joins TRBV5-1 to TRBJ1-2; D unresolved. The V gene lost 0 bases and the J gene lost 8 bases, with 14 bases spanning the gap. CDR1 and CDR2 from the germline V gene are SGHRS and YFSETQ. The CDR3 consists of 14 residues.